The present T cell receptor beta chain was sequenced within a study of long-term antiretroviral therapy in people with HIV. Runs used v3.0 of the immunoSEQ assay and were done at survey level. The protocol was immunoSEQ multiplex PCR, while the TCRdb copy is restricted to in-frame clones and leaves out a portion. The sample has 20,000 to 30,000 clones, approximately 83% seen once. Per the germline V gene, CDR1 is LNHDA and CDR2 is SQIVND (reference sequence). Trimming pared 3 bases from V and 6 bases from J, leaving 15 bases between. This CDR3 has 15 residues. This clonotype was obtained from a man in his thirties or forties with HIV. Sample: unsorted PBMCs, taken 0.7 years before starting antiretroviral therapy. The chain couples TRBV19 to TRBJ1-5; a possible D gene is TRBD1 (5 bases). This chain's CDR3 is CASSMSAQGGQPQHF. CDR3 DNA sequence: TGTGCCAGTAGTATGTCGGCGCAGGGCGGTCAGCCCCAGCATTTT.